This TCR beta chain was identified during a study of blood T cell repertoires in COVID-19. Method: immunoSEQ multiplex PCR; TCRdb's copy keeps in-frame clones and lacks some. This sample has over 100,000 clones, with around 84% found just once. About this clone itself: Other nucleotide sequences in the sample specify the same CDR3.

With 0 bases removed from V and 2 bases from J, the gap between germline ends came to 5 bases. This CDR3 is built from 13 residues. Germline CDR1 reads LGHNA; CDR2 reads YSLEER. Input material: peripheral blood. The sequence came from a middle-aged man with acute or convalescent COVID-19. This rearrangement joins TRBV4-3 to TRBJ2-7; possible D gene TRBD1, 5 bases. The CDR3 protein is CASSQDRAYEQYF. CDR3 in DNA: TGCGCCAGCAGCCAAGACAGGGCCTACGAGCAGTACTTC.